This T cell receptor beta chain was captured in a study of cytotoxic CD8 clonotypes in ibrutinib-treated CLL. Study in general: The study included about a dozen relapsed/refractory and roughly 16 treatment-naive patients; approximately 17 had IGHV unmutated disease. Responses comprised around 24 partial and 2 complete; at median around 70 months, around 14 remained remitted and some twelve progressed. The study's findings and limits: Progressing and sustained-remission patients had different sampling times.

Profiling relied on immunoSEQ multiplex PCR, and the TCRdb table lists in-frame clones only, not all of them. The sample includes hundreds of thousands of clones, roughly 79% of them seen just once. Concerning this clone itself: As yet, its antigen is unknown.

This TCR was recovered from a human donor with chronic lymphocytic leukemia. Sequencing used PBMCs, obtained after 12 months of ibrutinib treatment.

The CDR3 coding sequence is TGTGCTAGTGGCCAGGGACTAGCGGAAACCGGGGAGCTGTTTTTT. Translation gives CASGQGLAETGELFF. The chain is built from TRBV12-5 and TRBJ2-2; 11 bases fit TRBD2. Looked up from germline, CDR1 is LGHNT and CDR2 is FRNRAP. This CDR3 comprises 15 residues. V lost 6 bases to trimming and J lost 5 bases; unmatched junction nucleotides: 5.